One sample yielded the 21 T cell receptor beta chains listed below, sequenced in a study of tumor-infiltrating lymphocytes in primary liver carcinoma. Joint extraction of RNA and DNA used about 17-32 mg of bulk tissue that was unsorted. Total RNA amounting to roughly 480 ng was the source from which TCR beta cDNA was made with a constant-region primer. Slightly modified ARM-PCR with three nested multiplex PCR rounds yielded TCR beta libraries. For 10 cycles apiece, the opening two PCR rounds ran with TRBV1-TRBV30 forward primers and a C-beta reverse primer. TCRdb reanalysed the multiplex PCR reads using MiXCR and keeps one entry per CDR3 protein. Of fewer than 85,000 distinct CDR3 sequences listed, 69% are singletons. The sample comprised tumor-adjacent normal liver tissue. All receptors come from a man in his forties with primary liver carcinoma and hepatitis B virus infection.

The V call is TRBV5-1, the J call TRBJ2-5, with 12 bases identical to TRBD2. V trimming: 0 bases; J trimming: 8 bases; junction bases outside the gene matches: 5. The CDR3 consists of 15 residues. CDR1 is SGHRS, CDR2 YFSETQ, per germline. In DNA, the CDR3 is TGCGCCAGCAGCTTGGTCCCTAGCGGGAGGGATACCCAGTACTTC. This encodes CASSLVPSGRDTQYF.

In regard to this clonotype: A read error may produce the germline difference seen at one junction end. The chain carries TRBV5-6 and TRBJ2-2, with D perhaps TRBD2 (5 bases). Germline-derived CDR1 and CDR2 are SGHDT and YYEEEE. CDR3 length: 15 residues. In DNA, the CDR3 is TGTGCCAGCAGCTTTCAAGGTTGGGAATCTGGGGAGCTGCTTTTT. This encodes CASSFQGWESGELLF. Full variable domain (remainder filled in from reference TRBV5-6 and TRBJ2-2): DAGVTQSPTHLIKTRGQQVTLRCSPKSGHDTVSWYQQALGQGPQFIFQYYEEEERQRGNFPDRFSGHQFPNYSSELNVNALLLGDSALYLCASSFQGWESGELLFGEGSRLTVL.

Comments on this clonotype: This likely comes from a read error, as the CDR3 has no conserved phenylalanine or tryptophan at its end. J is TRBJ2-3 and V is TRBV4-2, with a possible D match to TRBD2 (5 bases). The germline V and J ends were trimmed by 1 base and 3 bases, with 20 bases remaining between them. CDR1 LGHNA and CDR2 YNFKEQ come from the germline V gene. The CDR3 is 18 residues long. Written as DNA, the CDR3 is TGTGCCAGCAGCCAAGTGGCGCTTCTAGCTGGAGCGACAGATACGCAGTATTTG. This gives the protein CASSQVALLAGATDTQYL.

A word on this clonotype: Germline is not matched at one junction end, which may reflect a read error. The V call is TRBV5-5, the J call TRBJ2-7; D is perhaps TRBD2 (6 bases). Germline V CDR1 and CDR2: SGHKS, YYEKEE (reference sequence). The CDR3 runs 15 residues. The CDR3 sequence: CASSLTSGDSYKQYF. CDR3 bases: TGTGCCAGCAGCTTGACTAGTGGGGACTCCTACAAGCAGTACTTC.

About this clonotype itself: This may be a read error, as it is one base from a much larger clone. The J gene is TRBJ2-2, the V gene TRBV28; D call uncertain. The germline V gene encodes CDR1 MDHEN and CDR2 SYDVKM. The V and J ends lost 6 bases and 1 base respectively, with 12 bases between them. The CDR3 is 15 residues long. CDR3 DNA sequence: TGTGCCAGCAGCCGGAACAGATTGAACACCGGGGAGCTGTTTTTT. This encodes CASSRNRLNTGELFF.

This clonotype was picked up one time. The rearrangement uses TRBV29-1 and TRBJ2-7, with D uncertain. The CDR3 contains 10 residues. Germline V lookup: CDR1 SQVTM, CDR2 ANQGSEA. The CDR3 DNA sequence: TGCAATGTTGAAGAGGCCGAGCAGTACTTC. Its translation is CNVEEAEQYF.

Worth noting for this clonotype: Compared with germline, one end of the junction differs, possibly owing to a read error. The V gene is TRBV4-2, the J gene TRBJ2-7, with D tentatively TRBD2 (6 bases). The CDR3 spans 18 residues. Germline assignment: CDR1 LGHNA and CDR2 YNFKEQ. CDR3 DNA sequence: TGTGCCAACAGCCAATACGGACTGGCGGGAATCGGGTCCTACGAGCAGTACTTC. It encodes CANSQYGLAGIGSYEQYF.

This clonotype was counted ten times or more. The genes are TRBV6-1 and TRBJ1-2, with TRBD1 matching over 10 bases. Per germline, CDR1 MNHNS and CDR2 SASEGT. V was pared by 5 bases and J by 6 bases, with 9 bases of the junction left unmatched. This CDR3 region has 15 residues. In DNA, the CDR3 is TGTGCCAGCAGTAAGCAGACAGGGGGCGCGAATGGCTACACCTTC. This translates into CASSKQTGGANGYTF.

This clonotype was found a few times. Its ends do not fully match the called genes, so a read error is possible. The chain uses TRBV5-5 and TRBJ2-1, with 11 bases lining up with TRBD2. CDR1 and CDR2 (germline): SGHKS, YYEKEE (reference sequence). The CDR3 length is 16 residues. CDR3 in amino acids: CASSSLGTSGGNEKFF. Here the CDR3 DNA reads TGTGCCAGCAGCTCCTTAGGGACTAGCGGCGGGAATGAGAAGTTCTTC. Full variable domain (outside the CDR3, taken from reference TRBV5-5 and TRBJ2-1): DAGVTQSPTHLIKTRGQQVTLRCSPISGHKSVSWYQQVLGQGPQFIFQYYEKEERGRGNFPDRFSARQFPNYSSELNVNALLLGDSALYLCASSSLGTSGGNEKFFGPGTRLTVL.

A note on this clonotype: A much larger clone differs from this one at a single base, so this may be a read error. The chain carries TRBV28 and TRBJ1-2, with TRBD1 identical over 8 bases. CDR1 is MDHEN and CDR2 is SYDVKM in the germline V gene. The CDR3 totals 17 residues. The CDR3 DNA follows: TGTGCCAGCAGTTTATCGGCAGGGGGCAGCACTAACAATGGCTACACCTTC. Amino acid sequence: CASSLSAGGSTNNGYTF.

There are many counts of this clonotype. V usage is TRBV6-1 and J usage is TRBJ2-1, with unresolved D. Trimming removed 2 bases from V and 7 bases from J, with 9 bases in between. This CDR3 has 13 amino acids. CDR1 MNHNS and CDR2 SASEGT come from the germline V gene. The CDR3 DNA is TGTGCCAGCAGTGAATGGCGTGGGAATGAGCAGTTCTTC. Its translation is CASSEWRGNEQFF.

The gene calls are TRBV12-3 or TRBV12-4 and TRBJ2-2; 7 bases agree with TRBD2. V shed 5 bases, J shed 1 base, and the junction held 10 bases outside the gene matches. The CDR3 contains 17 residues. The CDR3 reads CASSVVGSGWNTGELFF. The CDR3 DNA follows: TGTGCCAGCAGTGTCGTGGGTAGCGGGTGGAACACCGGGGAGCTGTTTTTT.

This clonotype was picked up one time. V is TRBV4-1 and J is TRBJ2-7; D perhaps matches TRBD2 (6 bases). The CDR3 has 15 residues. Germline CDR1 reads MGHRA; CDR2 reads YSYEKL. The V gene lost 0 bases and the J gene lost 7 bases, with 16 bases spanning the gap. The CDR3 bases are TGCGCCAGCAGCCAAGATTTGGGGGGTGGCCATGAGCAGTACTTC. It translates to CASSQDLGGGHEQYF.

The chain couples TRBV7-3 to TRBJ2-5; TRBD1 matches at 7 bases. This CDR3 contains 15 residues. J gave up 0 bases and V 0 bases, and 1 base lay outside the gene matches. Per germline, CDR1 SGHTA and CDR2 FQGTGA. The CDR3 DNA follows: TGTGCCAGCAGCTTAACAGGGGGCCACCAAGAGACCCAGTACTTC. Its protein product is CASSLTGGHQETQYF. The complete variable domain, with remaining parts taken from reference TRBV7-3 and TRBJ2-5, reads GAGVSQTPSNKVTEKGKYVELRCDPISGHTALYWYRQSLGQGPEFLIYFQGTGAADDSGLPNDRFFAVRPEGSVSTLKIQRTERGDSAVYLCASSLTGGHQETQYFGPGTRLLVL.

With respect to this clonotype: The germline gene is not matched at one end of the junction; a read error may be the cause. The chain uses TRBV6-2 or TRBV6-3 and TRBJ2-7, with D tentatively TRBD2 (6 bases). The CDR3 extends over 14 amino acids. Germline CDR1 reads MNHEY; CDR2 reads SVGEGT. The CDR3 protein is CASKRLQEGYERYF. In DNA form, the CDR3 reads TGTGCCAGTAAAAGACTACAGGAGGGCTACGAGCGGTACTTC.

Comments on this clonotype: Relative to the germline gene, one junction end is altered; a read error may explain this. This sequence joins TRBV4-1 and TRBJ1-2; D unresolved. The germline V gene has CDR1 MGHRA and CDR2 YSYEKL. The CDR3 consists of 15 residues. Here the CDR3 reads CANSQDGQKGCGYTF. CDR3 coding DNA: TGCGCCAACAGCCAAGATGGCCAAAAAGGTTGTGGCTACACCTTC.

About this clonotype: Given the absence of the conserved phenylalanine or tryptophan at the CDR3 end, a read error is likely. The chain links TRBV6-2 or TRBV6-3 to TRBJ1-1; D is undetermined. The V gene's germline CDR1 is MNHEY and CDR2 SVGEGT. This CDR3 has 14 amino acids. CDR3: CASSYPELSTKAFS. For the CDR3, the DNA is TGTGCCAGCAGTTACCCAGAGTTGAGCACTAAAGCTTTCTCT.

This clonotype is a singleton in its sample. A read error may explain this, as a much larger clone is one base away. V gene TRBV28 combines with J gene TRBJ2-5; the D gene is possibly TRBD1 (6 bases). The CDR3 consists of 13 residues. Germline V CDR1 and CDR2: MDHEN, SYDVKM. The CDR3 protein is CAGSVPRGETQYF. The CDR3, as DNA: TGTGCCGGCAGCGTTCCGAGGGGGGAGACCCAGTACTTC.

In regard to this clonotype: It is likely a read error, because the conserved phenylalanine at the end of the CDR3 is missing. Because the CDR3's place on the DNA is in doubt, the DNA is left out and the CDR3 is given as listed by TCRdb. The chain uses TRBV30 and TRBJ1-5; TRBD1 is the table's D call and was not checked against the DNA. Germline CDR1 is GTSNPN and CDR2 is SVGIG (reference sequence). The CDR3 comprises 13 residues, both ends counted. The CDR3: CAWATGGVQPHHS.

Concerning this clonotype: Germline and junction disagree at one end, which may indicate a read error. This chain connects TRBV6-5 to TRBJ2-7; D not resolved. Per the germline V gene, CDR1 is MNHEY and CDR2 is SVGAGI. This CDR3 region has 15 residues. Written as DNA, the CDR3 is TGTGCCAGCAGTCACTCGAATTACCCGCACTACGAGCAGTATTTC. It specifies CASSHSNYPHYEQYF.

As to this clonotype: Compared with germline, one end of the junction differs, possibly owing to a read error. The chain couples TRBV24-1 to TRBJ2-1; 13 bases map to TRBD2. The CDR3 sequence is 16 residues long. Germline V gives CDR1 KGHDR, CDR2 SFDVKD. CDR3 region: CATRDFGLAGVNEQFF. The CDR3 DNA reads as TGTGCCACCAGGGATTTTGGACTAGCGGGAGTAAATGAGCAGTTCTTC.